This TCR beta chain is drawn from a study of T cells after yellow fever vaccination. Study-level findings and limits: Almost all vaccine-responding clonotypes went undetected in sorted memory subsets on day 0.

The authors made TCR cDNA by 5'RACE template switching, adding a universal primer site and UMIs. Using its own MiXCR run on the 5' RACE reads, TCRdb lists one record per CDR3 protein. The table has 50,000 to 60,000 distinct CDR3 sequences, about 5.6% seen once; the top ten hold about a third. The ends were cut back, 5 bases at V and 5 bases at J, with 21 bases in the middle. The germline CDR1 and CDR2 sequences are MNHNY and SVGAGI (reference sequence). The CDR3 contains 16 residues. This sample comprised PBMCs, either bulk or a sorted T-cell subset (CD4+, CD8+, memory, or dextramer-sorted; not recorded which), obtained on the day of the yellow fever booster vaccination. V is TRBV6-6 and J is TRBJ1-1; D perhaps matches TRBD1 (5 bases). The receptor was isolated from a man between 18 and 35 years old who received the YFV17D yellow fever vaccine. The DNA of the CDR3 is TGTGCCAGCAGTCAGGGACGGGAGACCTCGAGAACTGAAGCTTTCTTT. The encoded protein is CASSQGRETSRTEAFF.